This entry lists 26 T cell receptor beta chains sequenced from one sample in a study of T-cell memory formation after mild COVID-19. From the 5' RACE reads, TCRdb called clonotypes with MiXCR, one entry per CDR3 protein. The sample comprises 180,000 or so distinct CDR3 sequences, 16% of which are singletons, and about 2% rests with the top ten. Source material: PBMCs or a T cell subset sorted from them (not recorded which). All receptors derive from an adult woman who had mild COVID-19 (a few samples of this study predate the infection). Cell type and time point are not known.

The chain has TRBV9 and TRBJ1-2, with TRBD1 matching 11 bases. Per germline, CDR1 SGDLS and CDR2 YYNGEE. The trim removed 0 bases at V and 7 bases at J, leaving 5 bases unmatched. The CDR3 length is 15 residues. CDR3 coding DNA: TGTGCCAGCAGCGTAGATACCGGGACAGGGGGTGGCTACACCTTC. This gives the protein CASSVDTGTGGGYTF. The full variable domain, rest sourced from reference TRBV9 and TRBJ1-2, is DSGVTQTPKHLITATGQRVTLRCSPRSGDLSVYWYQQSLDQGLQFLIQYYNGEERAKGNILERFSAQQFPDLHSELNLSSLELGDSALYFCASSVDTGTGGGYTFGSGTRLTVV.

This clonotype has only a few counts. The chain uses TRBV5-1 and TRBJ1-2; TRBD1 matches 7 bases. The CDR3 covers 14 residues. Germline V CDR1 and CDR2: SGHRS, YFSETQ. With V trimmed by 3 bases and J by 2 bases, 4 bases remained unmatched. The CDR3 region is CASSYKTGNYGYTF. The CDR3 nucleotides are TGCGCCAGCAGCTACAAGACAGGGAACTATGGCTACACCTTC.

This clonotype has more than one count but fewer than ten. The genes are TRBV11-3 and TRBJ1-1, with D maybe TRBD1 (5 bases). The CDR3 length is 15 residues. CDR1 SGHNT and CDR2 YENEEA come from the germline V gene. The V end lost 1 base, the J end lost 5 bases, and 14 bases lay between the germline ends. This CDR3 is CASSLGGRVRTEAFF. CDR3 bases: TGTGCCAGCAGCTTAGGGGGCAGGGTGAGAACTGAAGCTTTCTTT.

This clonotype was seen only a few times. The chain joins TRBV5-1 to TRBJ2-3, with TRBD1 identical over 7 bases. The CDR3 totals 14 residues. CDR1 and CDR2 (germline): SGHRS, YFSETQ. With 4 bases clipped from V and 4 bases from J, the junction kept 6 bases outside the gene matches. The CDR3 coding sequence is TGCGCCAGCAGCCTAGGACAGGTTTCAGATACGCAGTATTTT. The encoded protein is CASSLGQVSDTQYF. The whole variable domain, remainder taken from reference TRBV5-1 and TRBJ2-3, is KAGVTQTPRYLIKTRGQQVTLSCSPISGHRSVSWYQQTPGQGLQFLFEYFSETQRNKGNFPGRFSGRQFSNSRSEMNVSTLELGDSALYLCASSLGQVSDTQYFGPGTRLTVL.

The chain couples TRBV20-1 to TRBJ1-1, with D possibly matching TRBD1 (6 bases). The V end lost 3 bases, the J end lost 2 bases, and 19 bases lay between the germline ends. Germline V CDR1 and CDR2: DFQATT, SNEGSKA (reference sequence). The CDR3 spans 16 residues. CDR3 amino acids: CSASWVATGINTEAFF. The CDR3 DNA sequence: TGCAGTGCTAGTTGGGTGGCGACAGGTATAAACACTGAAGCTTTCTTT.

There are a few counts of this clonotype. This chain joins TRBV3-1 and TRBJ1-5; 7 bases fit TRBD1. The V segment lost 3 bases and the J segment 8 bases; nucleotides outside the gene matches: 10. CDR3 length: 15 amino acids. Per the germline V gene, CDR1 is LGHDT and CDR2 is YNNKEL (reference sequence). The CDR3 region has the DNA TGTGCCAGCAGCCAGACCACAGGGGCCTTTGAGCCCCAGCATTTT. Translating gives CASSQTTGAFEPQHF.

This chain uses TRBV18 with TRBJ2-7; TRBD2 agrees at 14 bases. Germline V lookup: CDR1 KGHSH, CDR2 LQKENI. V was clipped by 8 bases and J by 2 bases; unmatched bases: 2. This CDR3 has 14 residues. CDR3 coding DNA: TGTGCCAGCCGGGGACTAGCGGGGGCCTACGAGCAGTACTTC. It translates to CASRGLAGAYEQYF.

The V and J genes are TRBV6-5 and TRBJ2-7; 7 bases line up with TRBD1. The length of the CDR3 is 17 residues. V lost 0 bases to trimming and J lost 4 bases; unmatched junction nucleotides: 12. Looked up from germline, CDR1 is MNHEY and CDR2 is SVGAGI. The CDR3 DNA is TGTGCCAGCAGTTACTCGAAGATTACAGGGGTTCGGTACGAGCAGTACTTC. Its translation: CASSYSKITGVRYEQYF.

The chain uses TRBV6-2 or TRBV6-3 and TRBJ2-3, with a possible D match to TRBD2 (7 bases). The germline V gene has CDR1 MNHEY and CDR2 SVGEGT. This CDR3 has 16 residues. Trimming took off 6 bases at V and 3 bases at J, with 19 bases between the two ends. The CDR3 coding sequence is TGTGCCAGCAGGCCCGGCCGGGGGGCCTTAACAGATACGCAGTATTTT. It specifies CASRPGRGALTDTQYF.

The rearrangement joins TRBV14 to TRBJ2-7, with D unresolved. Germline CDR1 and CDR2: SGHDN and FVKESK. CDR3 length: 15 residues. V was shortened by 1 base and J by 0 bases, with 10 bases between the two germline ends. CDR3 coding DNA: TGTGCCAGCAGCCAAGCCTGGACGGTCTCCTACGAGCAGTACTTC. Protein product: CASSQAWTVSYEQYF.

This chain joins TRBV7-2 and TRBJ1-5, with D unresolved. The V end lost 2 bases, the J end lost 5 bases, and 10 bases lay between the germline ends. Germline V gene sequence: CDR1 SGHTA, CDR2 FQGNSA. The CDR3 is 14 amino acids. CDR3 residues: CASSLRGTDQPQHF. DNA of the CDR3: TGTGCCAGCAGCTTACGGGGTACGGATCAGCCCCAGCATTTT.

The chain joins TRBV6-5 to TRBJ2-7, with TRBD1 matching 7 bases. The CDR3 runs 13 residues. The germline CDR1 and CDR2 sequences are MNHEY and SVGAGI. V shed 7 bases, J shed 6 bases, and the junction held 9 bases outside the gene matches. Here the CDR3 reads CASTRTGVGEQYF. For the CDR3, the DNA is TGTGCCAGCACCCGGACAGGAGTGGGCGAGCAGTACTTC.

The V gene is TRBV6-1, the J gene TRBJ2-7, with 12 nucleotides matching TRBD2. The CDR3 is 15 amino acids. From germline, CDR1 is MNHNS and CDR2 SASEGT. The V and J ends lost 6 bases and 5 bases, in that order; junction bases with no gene match: 8. In DNA form, the CDR3 reads TGTGCCAGCAGGGGAGGGACTAGCGGGTTCCACGAGCAGTACTTC. This translates into CASRGGTSGFHEQYF.

A few counts support this clonotype. V and J are TRBV7-6 and TRBJ1-1; possible D gene TRBD1, 5 bases. Germline V gene lookup returns CDR1 SGHVS and CDR2 FNYEAQ. V gave up 1 base and J gave up 2 bases, with 11 bases separating them. The CDR3 has 15 residues. CDR3 sequence reads: CASSLEGPINTEAFF. Here the CDR3 DNA reads TGTGCCAGCAGCTTAGAGGGACCAATAAACACTGAAGCTTTCTTT.

This clonotype was seen a handful of times. The chain is built from TRBV19 and TRBJ1-5; TRBD1 matches 9 bases. CDR1 LNHDA and CDR2 SQIVND come from the germline V gene (reference sequence). V lost 5 bases, J lost 7 bases, and 12 bases stayed unmatched. The CDR3 contains 16 residues. CDR3 bases: TGTGCCAGTAGTGAACTGCACAGGGGGCGAGACCAGCCCCAGCATTTT. This gives the protein CASSELHRGRDQPQHF.

CDR3 amino acids: CASSLSQGLNTIYF. The CDR3 DNA follows: TGTGCCAGCAGTTTATCGCAGGGATTAAACACCATATATTTT. This chain links TRBV28 with TRBJ1-3; D may be TRBD1 (5 bases). Germline V gene lookup returns CDR1 MDHEN and CDR2 SYDVKM. This CDR3 spans 14 amino acids. Trimming left V 1 base short and J 6 bases short, with 10 bases between. The full variable domain, completed using reference TRBV28 and TRBJ1-3, is DVKVTQSSRYLVKRTGEKVFLECVQDMDHENMFWYRQDPGLGLRLIYFSYDVKMKEKGDIPEGYSVSREKKERFSLILESASTNQTSMYLCASSLSQGLNTIYFGEGSWLTVV.

The CDR3 loop is CASHRGNQPQHF. CDR3 sequence (DNA): TGTGCCAGCCACCGGGGCAATCAGCCCCAGCATTTT. The chain recombines TRBV5-6 with TRBJ1-5; D gene uncertain. V was trimmed by 7 bases and J by 2 bases, leaving 7 bases between them. CDR1 is SGHDT and CDR2 is YYEEEE in the germline V gene. CDR3 length: 12 amino acids.

The J gene is TRBJ2-5, the V gene TRBV30, with 7 bases matching TRBD2. V lost 0 bases and J lost 4; bases outside the gene matches: 5. CDR3 size: 14 residues. Per germline, CDR1 GTSNPN and CDR2 SVGIG (reference sequence). The CDR3 reads CAWSVAGRGETQYF. CDR3 DNA sequence: TGTGCCTGGAGTGTTGCAGGGAGGGGAGAGACCCAGTACTTC.

CDR3 protein: CASSQENRVAEAFF. DNA for the CDR3: TGCGCCAGCAGCCAAGAAAACAGGGTCGCTGAAGCTTTCTTT. V usage is TRBV4-1 and J usage is TRBJ1-1, with D perhaps matching TRBD1 (6 bases). V lost 0 bases, J lost 6 bases, and 11 bases lay in between. The CDR3 covers 14 residues. Germline V gene lookup returns CDR1 MGHRA and CDR2 YSYEKL.

The V and J genes are TRBV10-2 and TRBJ1-2; no definite D call. There are 14 residues in the CDR3. Trimming left V 4 bases short and J 7 bases short, with 16 bases between. Germline CDR1 WSHSY, CDR2 SAAADI. The CDR3 DNA reads TGCGCCAGCAGTGGTGGACTGCTTTTCCCTGGCTACACCTTC. This codes for CASSGGLLFPGYTF.

There are a few counts of this clonotype. This rearrangement joins TRBV5-1 to TRBJ2-2; D not certain. V shed 7 bases and J shed 4 bases, with 5 bases lying between them. This CDR3 has 11 residues. The germline CDR1 and CDR2 sequences are SGHRS and YFSETQ. The CDR3 reads CASRITGELFF. CDR3 nucleotide sequence: TGCGCCAGCCGTATCACCGGGGAGCTGTTTTTT.

The genes are TRBV4-2 and TRBJ2-7; D remains ambiguous. The V end was cut by 0 bases, the J end by 2 bases, with 20 bases between. This CDR3 is 18 amino acids long. CDR1 is LGHNA, CDR2 YNFKEQ, per germline. CDR3 region: CASSQDVPVIGAPYEQYF. The CDR3 region has the DNA TGTGCCAGCAGCCAAGATGTCCCGGTGATCGGCGCCCCCTACGAGCAGTACTTC.

This clonotype was counted a single time. This chain connects TRBV20-1 to TRBJ2-7; 8 bases match TRBD1. V lost 5 bases to trimming and J lost 7 bases; unmatched junction nucleotides: 4. In germline, CDR1 is DFQATT, CDR2 SNEGSKA (reference sequence). The CDR3 is made up of 11 amino acids. CDR3 nucleotide sequence: TGCAGTGCTGGACAGGGAACGGAGCAGTACTTC. It encodes CSAGQGTEQYF.

This clonotype turned up a few times. The rearrangement links TRBV7-9 to TRBJ1-1, with TRBD1 matching over 9 bases. The CDR3 contains 17 residues. The V and J ends lost 5 bases and 4 bases, in that order; junction bases with no gene match: 14. In germline, CDR1 is SEHNR, CDR2 FQNEAQ (reference sequence). The CDR3 protein is CASSPLRTGDLGTEAFF. The CDR3 nucleotides read TGTGCCAGCAGCCCCCTTCGGACAGGGGATTTGGGCACTGAAGCTTTCTTT.

Written as DNA, the CDR3 is TGCAGTGCAGGGACTAGCGGGAGTGGTGAGCAGTTCTTC. Its protein is CSAGTSGSGEQFF. The chain recombines TRBV20-1 with TRBJ2-1, with 14 bases aligning to TRBD2. CDR1 is DFQATT and CDR2 is SNEGSKA in the germline V gene (reference sequence). J was trimmed by 9 bases and V by 6 bases; bases with no gene match: 4. The CDR3 is 13 residues long.

This clonotype was counted only a few times. The rearrangement uses TRBV7-9 and TRBJ1-1, with no clear D. The V and J ends lost 2 bases and 0 bases respectively, with 7 bases between them. Germline CDR1 SEHNR, CDR2 FQNEAQ (reference sequence). This CDR3 has 14 residues. Written as DNA, the CDR3 is TGTGCCAGCAGCTTACGTCGCATGAACACTGAAGCTTTCTTT. This encodes CASSLRRMNTEAFF. The whole variable domain, filled in from reference TRBV7-9 and TRBJ1-1, reads DTGVSQNPRHKITKRGQNVTFRCDPISEHNRLYWYRQTLGQGPEFLTYFQNEAQLEKSRLLSDRFSAERPKGSFSTLEIQRTEQGDSAMYLCASSLRRMNTEAFFGQGTRLTVV.